This record concerns one T cell receptor (beta chain) sequence. This CDR3 is 11 amino acids long. CDR1 is SEHNR, CDR2 FQNEAQ, per germline (reference sequence). Trimming removed 11 bases from V and 8 bases from J, with 15 bases in between. Generated by immunoSEQ multiplex PCR, the TCRdb table keeps only in-frame clones and is missing some. The sample lists around 300,000 clones; 75% to 90% were seen once. The sample comes from a study of blood T cell repertoires in COVID-19. Study summary: Collection of acute and convalescent COVID-19 samples took place in the United States, Italy and Spain. PBMCs, B-cell-depleted T cells, or T cells were the source of the cDNA or gDNA that made up the material.

The sample was peripheral blood. This sequence was found in a woman aged 30 to 39 with active or convalescent COVID-19. This chain joins TRBV7-9 and TRBJ1-2; D possibly corresponds to TRBD1 (5 bases). CDR3 region: CAGELGAGYTF. The CDR3 nucleotides read TGTGCCGGCGAATTAGGGGCGGGCTACACCTTC.